These T cell receptor beta chains were read from a single sample in a study of early stage breast cancer tumors. Data came from immunoSEQ multiplex PCR; TCRdb stores just in-frame clones and leaves some out. The repertoire holds roughly 40,000 clones, 70% to 80% seen once, with about 7.8% in the top ten. Sequenced input: blood. The receptors here all came from a person aged 50-59 years with breast cancer. Each CDR3 is given with its conserved first and last residue.

v_gene,CDR3aa
TRBV7-2,CASSSGQWLFF
TRBV18,CASSPPDSSGNTIYF
TRBV6-6,CASSRQGARSNQPQHF
TRBV7-2,CASSLGAQATNEKLFF
TRBV19,CASYGGETQYF
TRBV2,CASSAEYGYTF
TRBV7-9,CASTQPGTNYEQYF
TRBV5-6,CASSGNRGRETQYF
TRBV6-6,CASSYSGQRTEAFF
TRBV11-3,CASSRVNTEAFF
TRBV2,CASSDEHEQFF
TRBV5-4,CASSWGDRSYNEQFF
TRBV29-1,CSVELETGDEKLFF
TRBV27,CASSLWYRPSSYNSPLHF
TRBV7-2,CASSSRGGAVSYEQYF
TRBV5-1,CASSYGEVGTEAFF
TRBV5-1,CASSVTGDNTEAFF
TRBV4-1,CASSQDPGTGANVLTF
TRBV27,CASSWGLSAGELFF
TRBV13,CASSGGLTDTQYF
TRBV5-1,CASSPALTSGTSGANVLTF
TRBV6-1,CASSGTGLIHEQFF
TRBV25-1,CASSESLSLREQYF
TRBV5-6,CASSSDRVANTEAFF
TRBV6-5,CASSPGQGFFYGYTF
TRBV6-5,CASSYVQGGSPLHF
TRBV2,CASSREEGRNQPQHF
TRBV27,CASSLSGKNEQFF
TRBV9,CASSQRGASTDTQYF
TRBV5-5,CASSSGVQETQYF
TRBV7-6,CASSLGGRSSYEQYF
TRBV6-1,CASSEQYTDTQYF
TRBV7-6,CASSFGGTGTGINEQFF
TRBV19,CASRGSRGDEKLFF
TRBV6-6,CASSPRGRGTEAFF
TRBV20-1,CSALRGDTQYF
TRBV10-3,CAISESRTPNTEAFF
TRBV19,CASNGQGVTGELFF
TRBV7-9,CASSSNFKTSGNNEQFF
TRBV11-2,CASSPARGGGTEAFF
TRBV30,CAWSPNLAGASDTQYF
TRBV5-4,CASSLRAGEEKLFF
TRBV7-2,CASSSTSGGAEETQYF
TRBV10-3,CAIRKQADGYTF
TRBV5-1,CASSLVLATNNEQFF